One and the same sample provided the 2 T cell receptor beta chains below, sequenced in a study of beta chain features in type 1 diabetes (dated by TCRdb to 2017 to 2018). The receptor library was made with the immunoSEQ multiplex PCR assay. The entire amount of isolated RNA was reverse transcribed using the High Capacity cDNA Reverse Transcription Kit, so the sequenced TCRB transcripts were expressed ones. Imported from immuneACCESS, the table was reduced by TCRdb to in-frame sequences with V and J called. These copies leave out some clones; in studies compared against another copy, an unresolved V gene accounts for under half, and the cause of the remainder is not known. The sample table holds 810,000 or so clones, of which roughly a sixth were seen once. Of the sample, about 0.02% is held by the ten largest clones. Sequencing was carried out using naive CD4+ T cells from blood. According to the study, the label for this sample's cell subset or site signals: true naive CD4+ T cells. The receptors come from a woman younger than 30 in good health.

The V call is TRBV2, the J call TRBJ1-1; D is perhaps TRBD1 (5 bases). Deletions cut 2 bases from V and 1 base from J, with 8 bases between. There are 14 residues in the CDR3. Germline lookup yields CDR1 SNHLY and CDR2 FYNNEI. The CDR3 bases are TGTGCCAGCAGTGAAATCGGGGGGAACACTGAAGCTTTCTTT. It codes for CASSEIGGNTEAFF. Full variable domain (outside the CDR3, taken from reference TRBV2 and TRBJ1-1): EPEVTQTPSHQVTQMGQEVILRCVPISNHLYFYWYRQILGQKVEFLVSFYNNEISEKSEIFDDQFSVERPDGSNFTLKIRSTKLEDSAMYFCASSEIGGNTEAFFGQGTRLTVV.

The rearrangement uses TRBV7-2 and TRBJ2-1, with D perhaps matching TRBD2 (6 bases). Trimming cost V 5 bases and J 0 bases, with 14 bases left between them. The CDR3 runs 16 residues. CDR1 is SGHTA and CDR2 is FQGNSA in the germline V gene. CDR3 residues: CASSPGTYPSYNEQFF. CDR3 nucleotide sequence: TGTGCCAGCAGCCCTGGGACTTACCCCTCCTACAATGAGCAGTTCTTC.